The 32 T cell receptor beta chains reported below all come from one sample, sequenced in a study of blood T cells in healthy people across ages. A J-beta primer mix and a sample-barcoded 5' primer were used in a second PCR of about 7 to 12 cycles. TCRdb reprocessed the 5' RACE reads via MiXCR and lists one record per CDR3 protein. Counted here are 1.8 million or so distinct CDR3 sequences, more than 35% occurring once; the ten biggest clones make up under 30%. The sample taken for sequencing was blood. These receptors all come from a human donor in good health.

The V gene is TRBV20-1, the J gene TRBJ1-5; TRBD1 matches 8 bases. The CDR3 length is 13 residues. The germline V gene encodes CDR1 DFQATT and CDR2 SNEGSKA (reference sequence). Trimming at V came to 3 bases and at J to 6 bases, leaving 4 bases not matched to a gene. The CDR3 DNA reads TGCAGTGCTAGCACAGGGGGAGGTCAGCCCCAGCATTTT. It codes for CSASTGGGQPQHF.

The J gene is TRBJ1-2, the V gene TRBV6-6, with no clear D. The CDR3 totals 14 residues. The V and J ends lost 2 bases and 5 bases respectively, with 12 bases between them. Germline lookup yields CDR1 MNHNY and CDR2 SVGAGI (reference sequence). CDR3 sequence: CASSYAADQYGYTF. As DNA, the CDR3 is TGTGCCAGCAGTTACGCCGCGGATCAGTATGGCTACACCTTC.

In this sample, this clonotype turned up a few times. The chain carries TRBV20-1 and TRBJ2-1; a possible D gene is TRBD1 (6 bases). CDR3 length: 14 amino acids. In germline, CDR1 is DFQATT, CDR2 SNEGSKA (reference sequence). V lost 2 bases and J lost 2, with 10 bases in between. Here the CDR3 reads CSARPGTPYNEQFF. In DNA form, the CDR3 reads TGCAGTGCTAGACCGGGGACACCCTACAATGAGCAGTTCTTC.

This clonotype was seen a handful of times. At one of its ends the junction is not consistent with the germline gene, which may arise from a read error. The rearrangement joins TRBV7-9 to TRBJ1-5, with D unclear. The length of the CDR3 is 10 residues. The germline V gene encodes CDR1 SEHNR and CDR2 FQNEAQ (reference sequence). The DNA for the CDR3 is TGTGCCAACAGCTGCCAGCCCCAGCATTTT. As protein: CANSCQPQHF.

The chain carries TRBV5-1 and TRBJ2-5, with 9 bases lining up with TRBD2. From germline, CDR1 is SGHRS and CDR2 YFSETQ. The CDR3 is 15 amino acids. J lost 4 bases, V lost 4 bases, and 8 bases had no gene match. CDR3: CASSTRIAGAETQYF. The CDR3 bases are TGCGCCAGCAGCACCAGGATAGCGGGGGCAGAGACCCAGTACTTC.

The V gene is TRBV11-2, the J gene TRBJ1-2; no clear D. The germline CDR1 and CDR2 sequences are SGHAT and FQNNGV. V lost 2 bases and J lost 4, with 20 bases in between. This CDR3 has 17 residues. CDR3 protein: CASSLLAGIPTTYGYTF. DNA of the CDR3: TGTGCCAGCAGCTTATTGGCCGGGATCCCCACCACCTATGGCTACACCTTC.

The chain recombines TRBV4-3 with TRBJ2-3; TRBD2 aligns across 8 bases. The CDR3 is made up of 18 amino acids. After removal of 1 base from V and 4 bases from J, the junction contained 13 bases not matched to a gene. From germline, CDR1 is LGHNA and CDR2 YSLEER. The CDR3 DNA reads as TGCGCCAGCAGCCAAGCCCGAGCGGGGGAACTATCAGCAGATACGCAGTATTTT. Encoded protein: CASSQARAGELSADTQYF.

This clonotype was counted a few times. The CDR3 sequence is CASSGGQGKLHEQYF. The CDR3 DNA is TGTGCCAGCAGCGGGGGACAGGGGAAGCTCCACGAGCAGTACTTC. The V call is TRBV9, the J call TRBJ2-7, with 10 nucleotides matching TRBD1. After removal of 3 bases from V and 5 bases from J, the junction contained 8 bases not matched to a gene. CDR3 length: 15 residues. Germline V CDR1 and CDR2: SGDLS, YYNGEE. Drawing the rest from reference TRBV9 and TRBJ2-7, the complete variable domain is DSGVTQTPKHLITATGQRVTLRCSPRSGDLSVYWYQQSLDQGLQFLIQYYNGEERAKGNILERFSAQQFPDLHSELNLSSLELGDSALYFCASSGGQGKLHEQYFGPGTRLTVT.

The chain has TRBV27 and TRBJ2-3, with 14 bases identical to TRBD2. CDR1 is MNHEY, CDR2 SMNVEV, per germline (reference sequence). V shed 3 bases, J shed 5 bases, and the junction held 13 bases outside the gene matches. The CDR3 extends over 19 amino acids. The CDR3 is CASSFPGLAGVGEGDTQYF. For the CDR3, the DNA is TGTGCCAGCAGTTTCCCGGGACTAGCGGGGGTAGGAGAGGGAGATACGCAGTATTTT.

This clonotype was observed many times. V is TRBV29-1 and J is TRBJ2-7; possible D gene TRBD2, 5 bases. The germline gives CDR1 SQVTM, CDR2 ANQGSEA. The CDR3 has 12 amino acids. V shed 2 bases and J shed 5 bases, with 10 bases lying between them. The chain's CDR3 is CSVETMRDEQYF. CDR3 sequence (DNA): TGCAGCGTTGAAACGATGAGGGACGAGCAGTACTTC.

DNA of the CDR3: TGTGCCATCAGGGACTACCTCGAGCAGTACTTC. Translation: CAIRDYLEQYF. This sequence joins TRBV10-3 and TRBJ2-7; D is perhaps TRBD2 (6 bases). Germline CDR1 ENHRY, CDR2 SYGVKD. V lost 6 bases to trimming and J lost 6 bases, with 9 bases between them. The CDR3 has 11 residues.

This clonotype was picked up a small number of times. The chain joins TRBV7-9 to TRBJ1-5; no firm D call. V was clipped by 3 bases and J by 0 bases, with 18 bases between them. Germline V lookup: CDR1 SEHNR, CDR2 FQNEAQ (reference sequence). The CDR3 is 18 residues long. The CDR3 loop reads CASSFVSVQHFSNQPQHF. CDR3 nucleotides: TGTGCCAGCAGCTTCGTGTCGGTTCAGCACTTTAGCAATCAGCCCCAGCATTTT.

CDR3 amino acids: CSAPTSGGYEQYF. The CDR3, as DNA: TGCAGTGCGCCGACTAGCGGGGGCTACGAGCAGTACTTC. This rearrangement joins TRBV20-1 to TRBJ2-5, with 12 bases aligning to TRBD2. The better agreement between TRBJ2-7 and the DNA end casts doubt on the J call. CDR1 DFQATT and CDR2 SNEGSKA come from the germline V gene (reference sequence). The CDR3 totals 13 residues.

The chain couples TRBV6-2 or TRBV6-3 to TRBJ1-1; perhaps TRBD1 as D (5 bases). Germline lookup yields CDR1 MNHEY and CDR2 SVGEGT. V gave up 4 bases and J gave up 2 bases, with 17 bases separating them. This CDR3 spans 16 amino acids. CDR3 protein: CASSSPSGTANTEAFF. The CDR3 nucleotides are TGTGCCAGCAGTTCCCCAAGCGGGACGGCCAACACTGAAGCTTTCTTT.

The chain links TRBV12-3 or TRBV12-4 to TRBJ2-7; no clear D gene. V shed 0 bases and J shed 6 bases, with 21 bases lying between them. CDR3 length: 17 residues. The CDR3 loop is CASSLALQLGMSGEQYF. Written as DNA, the CDR3 is TGTGCCAGCAGTTTAGCCTTACAGTTGGGGATGAGTGGCGAGCAGTACTTC.

In its sample, this clonotype was seen a few times. V gene TRBV20-1 combines with J gene TRBJ2-5; 10 nucleotides align to TRBD2. CDR1 and CDR2 from the germline V gene are DFQATT and SNEGSKA (reference sequence). This CDR3 contains 14 residues. V shed 4 bases, J shed 3 bases, and the junction held 5 bases outside the gene matches. CDR3 loop: CSATLLAGKETQYF. The CDR3 DNA follows: TGCAGTGCTACCTTACTAGCGGGGAAAGAGACCCAGTACTTC.

The chain carries TRBV29-1 and TRBJ2-3; D gene unclear. The V gene's germline CDR1 is SQVTM and CDR2 ANQGSEA. V gave up 6 bases and J gave up 4 bases, with 14 bases separating them. The CDR3 sequence is 13 residues long. The CDR3 coding sequence is TGCAGCGTGGGTCATTGGGTGTCAGATACGCAGTATTTT. It yields the protein CSVGHWVSDTQYF.

The rearrangement uses TRBV29-1 and TRBJ1-1; D ambiguous. The germline V gene encodes CDR1 SQVTM and CDR2 ANQGSEA. CDR3 length: 13 residues. The ends were cut back, 1 base at V and 1 base at J, with 7 bases in the middle. CDR3 sequence: CSVEGAANTEAFF. In DNA form, the CDR3 reads TGCAGCGTTGAAGGGGCGGCGAACACTGAAGCTTTCTTT.

This clonotype was seen a single time. The rearrangement joins TRBV24-1 to TRBJ2-3, with D perhaps matching TRBD2 (5 bases). The CDR3 runs 15 residues. Germline lookup yields CDR1 KGHDR and CDR2 SFDVKD. V lost 1 base and J 2 bases, leaving 9 bases between the germline ends. CDR3 coding DNA: TGTGCCACCAGTGATTTATTCGGGGACACAGATACGCAGTATTTT. Its translation is CATSDLFGDTDTQYF.

At least ten counts were recorded for this clonotype. V and J are TRBV28 and TRBJ2-4, with D possibly being TRBD1 (6 bases). CDR3 length: 13 residues. The V gene lost 3 bases and the J gene lost 4 bases, with 7 bases spanning the gap. Per the germline V gene, CDR1 is MDHEN and CDR2 is SYDVKM. The CDR3 reads CASSLQGKNIQYF. CDR3 in DNA: TGTGCCAGCAGTTTGCAGGGGAAAAACATTCAGTACTTC.

J is TRBJ1-4 and V is TRBV7-8; a weak D match, TRBD1 (5 bases). V lost 1 base and J 7 bases, leaving 13 bases between the germline ends. Germline CDR1 and CDR2: SGHVS and FQNEAQ. The CDR3 is 15 residues long. Here the CDR3 DNA reads TGTGCCAGCAGCTTAGTCCCCCAGGACACTGAAAAACTGTTTTTT. Its translation: CASSLVPQDTEKLFF.

The rearrangement uses TRBV5-1 and TRBJ1-1, with a possible D match to TRBD1 (5 bases). CDR1 is SGHRS and CDR2 is YFSETQ in the germline V gene. The CDR3 has 12 amino acids. Trimming stripped 4 bases from V and 8 bases from J, with 12 bases between. The CDR3: CASSPPDREAFF. The CDR3 DNA sequence: TGCGCCAGCAGCCCCCCCGACAGAGAAGCTTTCTTT.

The chain recombines TRBV6-2 or TRBV6-3 with TRBJ1-1; D gene uncertain. V was clipped by 5 bases and J by 6 bases, with 7 bases between them. The CDR3 is 11 amino acids. Germline V gene data show CDR1 as MNHEY and CDR2 as SVGEGT. The CDR3 spells CASSRRAEAFF. CDR3 DNA sequence: TGTGCCAGCAGTCGTAGGGCTGAAGCTTTCTTT.

Concerning this clonotype itself: The junction departs from germline at one end; a sequencing error may be responsible. The chain links TRBV7-9 to TRBJ2-5; TRBD1 matches at 7 bases. The end of the DNA fits TRBJ2-7 better, so the J call may be wrong. The germline V gene has CDR1 SEHNR and CDR2 FQNEAQ (reference sequence). The CDR3 consists of 15 residues. DNA of the CDR3: TGTGCCTGCAGCCACCGGGACAGCCACACCTACGAGCAGTACTTC. This codes for CACSHRDSHTYEQYF.

The V gene is TRBV12-3 or TRBV12-4, the J gene TRBJ2-1, with D perhaps TRBD2 (5 bases). The germline V and J ends were trimmed by 3 bases and 4 bases, with 31 bases remaining between them. This CDR3 region has 21 residues. The DNA for the CDR3 is TGTGCCAGCAGTTTCATCCCGGGAAATATATTTTACCGTGCATCGTACAATGAGCAGTTCTTC. Translated, it gives CASSFIPGNIFYRASYNEQFF.

The chain is built from TRBV24-1 and TRBJ1-5, with no clear D. There are 14 residues in the CDR3. With 5 bases removed from V and 1 base from J, the gap between germline ends came to 8 bases. Looked up from germline, CDR1 is KGHDR and CDR2 is SFDVKD. CDR3 bases: TGTGCCACCAGTGGCCCCGGGAGCAATCAGCCCCAGCATTTT. As protein: CATSGPGSNQPQHF.

J is TRBJ2-7 and V is TRBV20-1, with D possibly being TRBD2 (6 bases). Germline CDR1 is DFQATT and CDR2 is SNEGSKA (reference sequence). V gave up 2 bases and J gave up 4 bases, with 12 bases separating them. This CDR3 region has 13 residues. The CDR3 here is CSARWGVRYEQYF. The CDR3, as DNA: TGCAGTGCTAGATGGGGGGTTAGGTACGAGCAGTACTTC.

This clonotype appeared many times. The J gene is TRBJ2-1, the V gene TRBV6-2 or TRBV6-3; maybe TRBD1 (6 bases). Germline V gene sequence: CDR1 MNHEY, CDR2 SVGEGT. This CDR3 region has 14 residues. Trimming removed 5 bases at V and 9 bases at J, with 17 bases between. The CDR3 reads CASSKGGRMGEQFF. The CDR3 nucleotides read TGTGCCAGCAGTAAAGGGGGTCGTATGGGTGAGCAGTTCTTC.

This clonotype turned up a few times. The chain links TRBV4-2 to TRBJ2-1; TRBD2 aligns across 7 bases. V lost 4 bases and J lost 10; bases outside the gene matches: 10. This CDR3 contains 14 residues. Germline assignment: CDR1 LGHNA and CDR2 YNFKEQ. CDR3 sequence: CASSPGEGREEQFF. In DNA form, the CDR3 reads TGTGCCAGCAGCCCCGGGGAGGGCCGGGAAGAGCAGTTCTTC.

The genes are TRBV5-6 and TRBJ1-4, with TRBD1 identical over 8 bases. Losses at the gene ends were 4 bases for V and 6 bases for J; bases not matched to a gene: 8. The CDR3 is made up of 15 amino acids. CDR1 is SGHDT and CDR2 is YYEEEE in the germline V gene. The chain's CDR3 is CASSPDRGQYEKLFF. As DNA, the CDR3 is TGTGCCAGCAGCCCTGACAGGGGACAATATGAAAAACTGTTTTTT.

On this clonotype itself: Without the conserved terminal phenylalanine or tryptophan, this CDR3 likely stems from a read error. The genes are TRBV7-8 and TRBJ2-1; 9 bases map to TRBD1. Germline assignment: CDR1 SGHVS and CDR2 FQNEAQ. The CDR3 totals 12 residues. The junction had 6 bases not matched to a gene; V was cut back by 6 bases and J by 12 bases. The CDR3 sequence: CASRTGGSGQFV. The CDR3 DNA follows: TGTGCCAGCAGGACAGGGGGATCGGGGCAGTTCGTC.

The V call is TRBV9, the J call TRBJ1-2; the D is unclear. The CDR3 runs 14 residues. The germline CDR1 and CDR2 sequences are SGDLS and YYNGEE. V shed 0 bases and J shed 3 bases, with 9 bases lying between them. The CDR3 loop reads CASSVAPDDYGYTF. The CDR3 DNA follows: TGTGCCAGCAGCGTAGCACCAGACGACTATGGCTACACCTTC.